One T cell receptor (beta chain) is described in this entry. As originally analysed: Nucleated cell counts were estimated from reference gene primer amplification. Only in-frame clones appear in the TCRdb table, and some are missing; sequencing was by immunoSEQ multiplex PCR. Clonal size and the V and J genes are those of that table, whereas D and trimming came from the DNA. Among about 220,000 clones, 80% to 90% were seen once, and the ten largest hold over 3%. The data were taken from a study of blood T cell repertoires in COVID-19. Germline CDR1 WSHSY, CDR2 SAAADI. Trimming shortened V by 6 bases and J by 0 bases, and 12 bases separated the two germline ends. This CDR3 comprises 15 residues.

The sequencing sample was made of PBMCs or T cells enriched from blood (not recorded which). The chain is built from TRBV10-2 and TRBJ1-3; TRBD1 is a possible D gene (5 bases). This receptor was identified in a woman aged 18-29 years in a cohort exposed to, infected with or recovered from COVID-19 (not recorded which). The chain's CDR3 is CASSKIQGSGNTIYF. The CDR3 coding sequence is TGCGCCAGCAGCAAGATTCAGGGCTCTGGAAACACCATATATTTT.